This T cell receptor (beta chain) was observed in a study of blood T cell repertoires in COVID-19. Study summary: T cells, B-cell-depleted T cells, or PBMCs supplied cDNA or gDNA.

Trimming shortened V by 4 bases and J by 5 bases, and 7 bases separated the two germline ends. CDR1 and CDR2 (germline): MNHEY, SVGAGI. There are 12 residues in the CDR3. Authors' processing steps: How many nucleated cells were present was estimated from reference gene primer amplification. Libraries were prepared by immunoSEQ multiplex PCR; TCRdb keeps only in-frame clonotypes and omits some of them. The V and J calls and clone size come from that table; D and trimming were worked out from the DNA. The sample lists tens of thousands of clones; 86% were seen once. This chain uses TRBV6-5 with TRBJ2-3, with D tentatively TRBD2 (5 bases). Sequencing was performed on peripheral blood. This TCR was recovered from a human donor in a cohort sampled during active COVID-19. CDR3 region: CASSSLGDTQYF. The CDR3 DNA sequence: TGTGCCAGCAGTTCACTAGGAGATACGCAGTATTTT.